This TCR beta chain emerged from a study of a mutant IDH1 vaccine in newly diagnosed glioma. Study in general: Most patients had radiochemotherapy with temozolomide before enrollment; others had one alone.

A word on this clone: Antigen: not known.

Time point meaning: week 23, last vaccination. Topical imiquimod accompanied each vaccine dose, which consisted of 300 ug of mutant IDH1 20-mer peptide. J gave up 1 base and V 0 bases, and 8 bases lay outside the gene matches. The germline CDR1 and CDR2 sequences are LGHNA and YNFKEQ. This CDR3 is built from 17 residues. Libraries were prepared by immunoSEQ multiplex PCR; TCRdb keeps only in-frame clonotypes and omits some of them. The repertoire holds tens of thousands of clones, with roughly 85% as singletons. The chain combines TRBV4-2 with TRBJ1-1; 7 bases are a match to TRBD1. The sample was PBMCs, taken from a glioma patient whose treatment included an IDH1 peptide vaccine. The TCR sequence derives from a man under 40 with glioma. Some clones in this sample may be carry-over from other donors' samples. The CDR3 reads CASSQDQGQRRNTEAFF. Here the CDR3 DNA reads TGTGCCAGCAGCCAAGATCAGGGACAGAGGAGGAACACTGAAGCTTTCTTT.